A single sample is the source of the 18 T cell receptor beta chains below, sequenced in a study of tumor-infiltrating lymphocytes in primary liver carcinoma. Making TCR beta cDNA involved approximately 480 ng total RNA and a constant-region primer. Libraries covering TCR beta were generated through three nested multiplex PCR rounds (using a slightly modified ARM-PCR). For 10 cycles apiece, the opening two PCR rounds ran with TRBV1-TRBV30 forward primers and a C-beta reverse primer. MiXCR, applied by TCRdb to the multiplex PCR reads, yields one record per CDR3 protein. The data show fewer than 350,000 distinct CDR3 sequences, with 65% seen just once and roughly 9% held by the top ten. The authors took blood RNA from unsorted whole blood and also extracted germline DNA. The sample consisted of peripheral blood. Receptors were obtained from a middle-aged man with primary liver carcinoma and hepatitis B virus infection.

In the case of this clonotype: A read error may produce the germline difference seen at one junction end. For the CDR3, the DNA is TGTGTCAGCTCCCAGCAAGTAGGAAATGAGCAGTTCTTC. This translates into CVSSQQVGNEQFF. The gene calls are TRBV28 and TRBJ2-1; no reliable D call. Germline CDR1 is MDHEN and CDR2 is SYDVKM. CDR3 size: 13 residues.

The chain links TRBV5-1 to TRBJ2-7, with D maybe TRBD1 (6 bases). From germline, CDR1 is SGHRS and CDR2 YFSETQ. CDR3 length: 12 residues. CDR3 sequence (DNA): TGCGGTAGCAGCACCGCACCAGGGGACCAGTACTTC. Translated: CGSSTAPGDQYF.

As for this clonotype: A single base separates this from a much larger clone, so it may be a read error. The chain couples TRBV6-6 to TRBJ2-7, with D hard to call. Germline V CDR1 and CDR2: MNHNY, SVGAGI (reference sequence). CDR3 size: 15 residues. V was clipped by 0 bases and J by 0 bases, with 9 bases between them. The DNA for the CDR3 is TGTGCCAGCAGTTACTCCTGGTACAGCTCCTACGAGCAGTACTTC. Its protein product is CASSYSWYSSYEQYF.

For this clonotype: Just one base apart from a much larger clone, this may be a read error. V and J are TRBV6-1 and TRBJ2-7; 7 bases map to TRBD1. This CDR3 has 15 amino acids. V lost 5 bases, J lost 7 bases, and 14 bases stayed unmatched. Per germline, CDR1 MNHNS and CDR2 SASEGT. The CDR3, as DNA: TGTGCCAGCAGTATTTACGGGACAGAGGGCGATGAGCAGTACTTC. The encoded protein is CASSIYGTEGDEQYF.

Ten or more counts support this clonotype. The rearrangement links TRBV12-3 or TRBV12-4 to TRBJ2-3; 9 bases agree with TRBD1. V trimming: 6 bases; J trimming: 1 base; junction bases outside the gene matches: 5. This CDR3 has 15 residues. This CDR3 reads CASSGQGRGTDTQYF. The DNA of the CDR3 is TGTGCCAGCAGCGGACAGGGGAGAGGCACAGATACGCAGTATTTT.

On this clonotype itself: An end of the junction does not agree with germline; a read error may underlie this. The chain couples TRBV7-9 to TRBJ1-4, with 7 nucleotides matching TRBD1. Germline-derived CDR1 and CDR2 are SEHNR and FQNEAQ (reference sequence). The CDR3 extends over 13 amino acids. CDR3 DNA sequence: TGTGCCAACAGCTTCGACAGGGTGGATAAACTGTTTTTT. Translation gives CANSFDRVDKLFF.

In regard to this clonotype: A much larger clone is a single base away; this may be a read error. The chain links TRBV29-1 to TRBJ2-1, with D perhaps TRBD2 (5 bases). CDR1 SQVTM and CDR2 ANQGSEA come from the germline V gene. V gave up 2 bases and J gave up 10 bases, with 24 bases separating them. CDR3 length: 16 amino acids. Here the CDR3 reads CSVESYRNPLAGEQFF. DNA for the CDR3: TGCAGCGTTGAAAGCTATAGGAATCCGCTAGCTGGGGAGCAGTTCTTC.

This clonotype was seen more than once but under ten times. The chain joins TRBV28 to TRBJ2-4; 8 bases line up with TRBD2. V lost 2 bases and J lost 0; bases outside the gene matches: 3. CDR1 is MDHEN and CDR2 is SYDVKM in the germline V gene. This CDR3 has 16 amino acids. For the CDR3, the DNA is TGTGCCAGCAGTTTAGTGACTAGCGTAGCCAAAAACATTCAGTACTTC. Its translation: CASSLVTSVAKNIQYF.

Comments on this clonotype: A much more abundant neighbour one base away suggests this may be a read error. This chain connects TRBV10-3 to TRBJ2-3; D not certain. Looked up from germline, CDR1 is ENHRY and CDR2 is SYGVKD. This CDR3 is built from 12 residues. The CDR3: CAISPGTDRQYF. CDR3 in DNA: TGTGCCATCAGTCCTGGCACAGATAGGCAGTATTTT.

The V call is TRBV11-2, the J call TRBJ1-3; D gene ambiguous. CDR3 size: 13 residues. Germline loops: CDR1 SGHAT, CDR2 FQNNGV. The V end lost 2 bases, the J end lost 4 bases, and 6 bases lay between the germline ends. The chain's CDR3 is CASSLRFGNTIYF. CDR3 coding DNA: TGTGCCAGCAGCTTACGGTTCGGAAACACCATATATTTT.

Ten or more counts support this clonotype. The rearrangement links TRBV5-4 to TRBJ2-1; TRBD2 might be the D (6 bases). The germline V and J ends were trimmed by 4 bases and 8 bases, with 16 bases remaining between them. The CDR3 runs 14 residues. Germline CDR1 and CDR2: SGHNT and YYREEE (reference sequence). As DNA, the CDR3 is TGTGCCAGCAGCGTGGACCCAACGGGGGATGAGCAGTTCTTC. Translation gives CASSVDPTGDEQFF.

Concerning this clonotype: Possible read error: a much larger clone is one base away. The chain employs TRBV10-1 and TRBJ1-2; 8 nucleotides align to TRBD1. The V gene's germline CDR1 is WNHNN and CDR2 SYGVQD (reference sequence). This CDR3 is 13 amino acids long. In nucleotides, the CDR3 is TGCGCCAGACCCAGGGGGCGCAACTATGGCTACATCTTC. It is translated as CARPRGRNYGYIF.

As concerns this clonotype: A much larger clone lies one base from this, so it may be a read error. The rearrangement links TRBV6-1 to TRBJ2-7; D perhaps matches TRBD2 (6 bases). This CDR3 has 15 amino acids. CDR1 MNHNS and CDR2 SASEGT come from the germline V gene. The CDR3 is CASSFKDGRDYEHYF. The CDR3 DNA is TGTGCCAGCAGTTTCAAGGACGGGAGAGATTACGAGCATTACTTC.

Remarks on this clonotype: The junction departs from the called germline gene at one end, perhaps through a read error. The chain joins TRBV6-1 to TRBJ1-1; D perhaps matches TRBD1 (6 bases). Germline V gene data show CDR1 as MNHNS and CDR2 as SASEGT. This CDR3 region has 15 residues. CDR3 sequence: CASSVPGHKSTEAFF. CDR3 coding DNA: TGCGCCAGCAGTGTTCCGGGACACAAGAGCACTGAAGCTTTCTTT.

The chain combines TRBV5-4 with TRBJ2-1; the D gene is possibly TRBD1 (6 bases). Germline V gene lookup returns CDR1 SGHNT and CDR2 YYREEE (reference sequence). V lost 4 bases and J 5 bases, leaving 19 bases between the germline ends. CDR3 length: 16 residues. The CDR3 protein is CASSIGVRTEDNEQFF. CDR3 nucleotides: TGTGCCAGCAGCATTGGGGTCAGGACAGAGGACAATGAGCAGTTCTTC. Variable domain in full (rest from reference TRBV5-4 and TRBJ2-1): ETGVTQSPTHLIKTRGQQVTLRCSSQSGHNTVSWYQQALGQGPQFIFQYYREEENGRGNFPPRFSGLQFPNYSSELNVNALELDDSALYLCASSIGVRTEDNEQFFGPGTRLTVL.

Ten or more counts support this clonotype. The chain uses TRBV5-5 and TRBJ2-3; D perhaps matches TRBD2 (6 bases). The CDR3 sequence is 15 residues long. V lost 1 base to trimming and J lost 2 bases, with 11 bases between them. Looked up from germline, CDR1 is SGHKS and CDR2 is YYEKEE (reference sequence). The CDR3: CASSLRETLTDTQYF. Written as DNA, the CDR3 is TGTGCCAGCAGCTTGCGGGAGACCCTCACAGATACGCAGTATTTT.

A word on this clonotype: Germline and junction disagree at one end, which may indicate a read error. The V gene is TRBV12-3 or TRBV12-4, the J gene TRBJ2-1, with D tentatively TRBD2 (6 bases). CDR3 size: 16 residues. The CDR3: CVSSLPLGGSYNEQFF. DNA for the CDR3: TGTGTCAGCAGTTTGCCTCTCGGGGGCTCCTACAATGAGCAGTTCTTC.

The chain employs TRBV16 and TRBJ1-5, with D perhaps matching TRBD1 (5 bases). V gave up 6 bases and J gave up 0 bases, with 9 bases separating them. CDR3 length: 14 residues. Germline assignment: CDR1 KGHSY and CDR2 FQNENV. DNA for the CDR3: TGTGCCAGCAGAGCGACAGCTAGCAATCAGCCCCAGCATTTT. Its protein is CASRATASNQPQHF.